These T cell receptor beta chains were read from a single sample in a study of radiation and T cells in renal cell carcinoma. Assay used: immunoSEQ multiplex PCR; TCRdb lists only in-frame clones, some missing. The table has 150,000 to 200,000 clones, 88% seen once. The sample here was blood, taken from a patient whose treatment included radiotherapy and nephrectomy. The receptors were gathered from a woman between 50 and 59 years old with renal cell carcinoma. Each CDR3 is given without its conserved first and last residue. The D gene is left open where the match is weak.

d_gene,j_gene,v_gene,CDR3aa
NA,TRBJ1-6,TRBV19,ASSPLYTLTSGRNYNSPLH
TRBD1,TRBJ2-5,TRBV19,ASSRDRAETQY
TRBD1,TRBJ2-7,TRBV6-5,ASTQQGTYEQY
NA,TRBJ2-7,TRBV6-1,ASSEGVGRGRNEQY
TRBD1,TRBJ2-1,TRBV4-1,ASSQGDRSPYNEQF
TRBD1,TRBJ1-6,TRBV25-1,ASHRTGDSPLH
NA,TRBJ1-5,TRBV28,ASSSRRAGQPQH
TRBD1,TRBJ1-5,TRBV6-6,ASSYEGAHQPQH
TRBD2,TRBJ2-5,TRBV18,ASSPGGGRRETQY
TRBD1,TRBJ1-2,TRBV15,ATSRNRGYGYT
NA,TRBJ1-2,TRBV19,ASTSLGANYGYT
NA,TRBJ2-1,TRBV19,ASRALGGSYNEQF
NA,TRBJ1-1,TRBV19,ASSIEAGVNTEAF
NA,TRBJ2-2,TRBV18,ASSSDLDSGELF
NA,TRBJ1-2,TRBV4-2,ASSRPGAVNYGYT
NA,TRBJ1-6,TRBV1,TSSLRNRSYNSPLH
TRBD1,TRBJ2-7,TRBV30,AWTVGTAYEQY
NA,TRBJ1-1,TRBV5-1,ASSLGPENTEAF
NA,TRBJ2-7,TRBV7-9,ASSLGTGSYEQY
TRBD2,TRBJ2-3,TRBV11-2,ASSSSRLAGTDTQY
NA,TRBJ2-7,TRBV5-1,ASSVGGQQLGYEQY
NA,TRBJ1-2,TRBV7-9,ASSLGAKGGVRGYT
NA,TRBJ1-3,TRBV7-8,ASSPQGIPSGNTIY